The 9 T cell receptor beta chains in this list originate from one sample, sequenced in a study of cytomegalovirus exposure and HLA in healthy donors. PCR primers comprised 60 Vbeta and 13 Jbeta primers. Measured with immunoSEQ multiplex PCR; TCRdb has only the in-frame clones, and not every one. The sample yields about 160,000 clones, roughly four fifths seen once. Sequencing was carried out using PBMCs. These receptors all come from a woman aged 50 to 60 in good health and CMV-seronegative.

The V call is TRBV7-3, the J call TRBJ2-5; 13 positions match TRBD2. V dropped 7 bases and J dropped 4; count of bases not matched to a gene: 18. Germline V gene data show CDR1 as SGHTA and CDR2 as FQGTGA. The CDR3 runs to 19 residues. DNA of the CDR3: TGTGCCAGCATCCCTCAACTAGCGGGGGGGCATGGGTTGCTAGAGACCCAGTACTTC. It encodes CASIPQLAGGHGLLETQYF.

This clone occurred a few times. This chain links TRBV5-8 with TRBJ2-1, with a tentative D call TRBD1 (5 bases). This CDR3 region has 15 residues. V lost 6 bases and J lost 2, with 15 bases in between. In germline, CDR1 is SGHTS, CDR2 YDEGEE. The CDR3 DNA follows: TGTGCCAGCAAATACTTAAGGGGCGCCTACAATGAGCAGTTCTTC. Translating gives CASKYLRGAYNEQFF.

The chain combines TRBV7-6 with TRBJ2-1; D is unclear. The CDR3 has 14 residues. Germline V gene lookup returns CDR1 SGHVS and CDR2 FNYEAQ. Trimming stripped 4 bases from V and 8 bases from J, with 15 bases between. The CDR3 here is CASSSPRMGHEQFF. CDR3 DNA sequence: TGTGCCAGCAGCTCGCCCCGTATGGGCCATGAGCAGTTCTTC.

The J gene is TRBJ1-2, the V gene TRBV25-1, with 8 bases matching TRBD1. Germline V gene lookup returns CDR1 MGHDK and CDR2 SYGVNS. J gave up 4 bases and V 7 bases, and 8 bases lay outside the gene matches. The CDR3 is 14 amino acids. The CDR3 sequence is CASKRGQGGYGYTF. CDR3 nucleotides: TGTGCCAGCAAGAGAGGACAGGGTGGCTATGGCTACACCTTC.

As regards this clone: At one end, the junction sequence differs from germline, possibly due to a read error. The chain employs TRBV7-9 and TRBJ2-7; weak D call: TRBD2 (5 bases). The CDR3 is 11 amino acids. CDR1 and CDR2 (germline): SEHNR, FQNEAQ (reference sequence). CDR3 sequence: CASSLAGRVRF. The CDR3 coding sequence is TGTGCCAGCAGCTTAGCGGGGAGAGTGAGGTTC. Based on the CDR3 plus reference TRBV7-9 and TRBJ2-7, the full variable domain is DTGVSQNPRHKITKRGQNVTFRCDPISEHNRLYWYRQTLGQGPEFLTYFQNEAQLEKSRLLSDRFSAERPKGSFSTLEIQRTEQGDSAMYLCASSLAGRVRFGPGTRLTVT.

The V call is TRBV18, the J call TRBJ1-3; TRBD1 aligns across 7 bases. The germline V gene encodes CDR1 KGHSH and CDR2 LQKENI. This CDR3 is 16 amino acids long. V lost 3 bases to trimming and J lost 0 bases; unmatched junction nucleotides: 5. CDR3 DNA sequence: TGTGCCAGCTCACCGGGACAGCCGAACTCTGGAAACACCATATATTTT. Amino acids: CASSPGQPNSGNTIYF. The variable domain in full, with the rest retrieved from reference TRBV18 and TRBJ1-3, is NAGVMQNPRHLVRRRGQEARLRCSPMKGHSHVYWYRQLPEEGLKFMVYLQKENIIDESGMPKERFSAEFPKEGPSILRIQQVVRGDSAAYFCASSPGQPNSGNTIYFGEGSWLTVV.

This chain connects TRBV7-3 to TRBJ2-3; TRBD1 matches at 8 bases. The V gene end was trimmed by 5 bases and the J gene end by 6 bases; junction bases not matched to a gene: 10. This CDR3 contains 15 residues. The V gene's germline CDR1 is SGHTA and CDR2 FQGTGA. In nucleotides, the CDR3 is TGTGCCAGCAGCATGGTACAGGGGGTTTCTGATACGCAGTATTTT. It yields the protein CASSMVQGVSDTQYF. The complete variable domain, with remaining parts taken from reference TRBV7-3 and TRBJ2-3, reads GAGVSQTPSNKVTEKGKYVELRCDPISGHTALYWYRQSLGQGPEFLIYFQGTGAADDSGLPNDRFFAVRPEGSVSTLKIQRTERGDSAVYLCASSMVQGVSDTQYFGPGTRLTVL.

The DNA for the CDR3 is TGTGCCAGCAGGATCGTCGGGGGTAGGCAGTACTTC. Its protein is CASRIVGGRQYF. The chain uses TRBV2 and TRBJ2-7; D perhaps matches TRBD2 (6 bases). Trimming shortened V by 6 bases and J by 9 bases, and 15 bases separated the two germline ends. Germline CDR1 SNHLY, CDR2 FYNNEI. This CDR3 is built from 12 residues.

V is TRBV21-1 and J is TRBJ1-1. TRBV21-1 is shown as a pseudogene. This CDR3 is built from 15 residues. For the CDR3, the DNA is TGTGCCAGCAGCAAATTACGAGTAGCAAACACTGAAGCTTTCTTT. Protein product: CASSKLRVANTEAFF.